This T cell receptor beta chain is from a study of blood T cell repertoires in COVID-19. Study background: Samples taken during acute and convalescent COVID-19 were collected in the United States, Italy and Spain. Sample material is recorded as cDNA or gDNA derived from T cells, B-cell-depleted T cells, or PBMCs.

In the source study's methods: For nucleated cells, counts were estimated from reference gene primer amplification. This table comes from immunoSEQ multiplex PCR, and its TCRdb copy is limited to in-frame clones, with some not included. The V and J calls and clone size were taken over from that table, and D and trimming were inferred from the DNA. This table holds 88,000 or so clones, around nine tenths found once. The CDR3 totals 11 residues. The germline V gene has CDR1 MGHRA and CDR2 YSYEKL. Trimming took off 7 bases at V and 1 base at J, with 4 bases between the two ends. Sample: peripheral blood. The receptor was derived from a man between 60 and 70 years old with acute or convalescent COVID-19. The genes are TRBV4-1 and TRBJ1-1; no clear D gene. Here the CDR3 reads CASTGNTEAFF. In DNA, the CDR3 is TGCGCCAGCACAGGGAACACTGAAGCTTTCTTT.